Sequencing of this T cell receptor beta chain was carried out in a study of blood T cells in healthy people across ages. The CDR3 is 18 residues long. Trimming at V came to 4 bases and at J to 0 bases, leaving 11 bases not matched to a gene. Germline V gene lookup returns CDR1 SGHRS and CDR2 YFSETQ. This clonotype was detected only once. A second PCR of roughly 7 to 11 cycles used a sample-barcoded 5' primer and a J-beta primer mix. TCRdb used MiXCR to reprocess the 5' RACE reads, holding one entry per CDR3 protein. The data show some 370,000 distinct CDR3 sequences, 45% to 60% seen once. The source material was blood. V is TRBV5-1 and J is TRBJ2-7; 12 bases are a match to TRBD2. This receptor was obtained from a man aged 55 to 70 in good health. DNA for the CDR3: TGCGCCAGCAGCCCACGAACTAGCGGGGGGATCTCCTCCTACGAGCAGTACTTC. The encoded protein is CASSPRTSGGISSYEQYF.